Presented here are 15 T cell receptor beta chains from one specimen sequenced in a study of T cells in Graves' hyperthyroidism and ophthalmopathy (dated by TCRdb to between 2018 and 2021). The library relied on multiplex PCR. The listed sequencing device is Illumina HiSeq 2000. TCR beta CDR3 regions were amplified from RNA transcripts. A first-round RT-PCR of the TCR CDR3 used the HTBI primer set with the Qiagen OneStep RT-PCR kit. Starting from the raw public reads, TCRdb applied fastp trimming at Q25, assembled clones with MiXCR and retained in-frame beta chains. Rows with a matching CDR3 protein are joined into one entry that keeps the most common DNA and genes. For this sample the table gives 660,000 or so distinct CDR3 sequences, of which 20% were detected only once. More than 30% of the sample comes from the top ten. The sequenced sample was blood. Receptors were obtained from a man aged 30 to 39 with Graves' ophthalmopathy.

The rearrangement links TRBV28 to TRBJ1-2, with TRBD1 matching over 8 bases. The trim removed 6 bases at V and 4 bases at J, leaving 10 bases unmatched. Germline V lookup: CDR1 MDHEN, CDR2 SYDVKM. The CDR3 is 15 residues long. This chain's CDR3 is CASSSGQAQGYGYTF. CDR3 DNA: TGTGCCAGCAGCTCGGGACAGGCTCAGGGCTATGGCTACACCTTC.

This clonotype occurred many times. This rearrangement joins TRBV28 to TRBJ2-3, with TRBD2 identical over 8 bases. CDR1 MDHEN and CDR2 SYDVKM come from the germline V gene. This CDR3 has 20 amino acids. With V trimmed by 2 bases and J by 0 bases, 16 bases remained unmatched. The CDR3 DNA sequence: TGTGCCAGCAGTTTACCCCCCAGGGAGCGGGAGCCACTGAGCACAGATACGCAGTATTTT. Its protein is CASSLPPREREPLSTDTQYF.

This clonotype showed up just a few times. The chain employs TRBV12-3 or TRBV12-4 and TRBJ1-2; D uncertain. V lost 5 bases and J 3 bases, leaving 10 bases between the germline ends. This CDR3 region has 13 residues. Written as DNA, the CDR3 is TGTGCCAGCAGTCCCAACACAGACTATGGCTACACCTTC. Encoded protein: CASSPNTDYGYTF.

The table lists this clonotype with many counts. The chain employs TRBV28 and TRBJ2-1; D is unresolved. Deletions cut 5 bases from V and 6 bases from J, with 8 bases between. The CDR3 consists of 12 residues. Germline CDR1 is MDHEN and CDR2 is SYDVKM. CDR3 bases: TGTGCCAGCAGTCCATCTCTCAATGAGCAGTTCTTC. It translates to CASSPSLNEQFF.

This clonotype occurred a few times. J is TRBJ2-7 and V is TRBV3-1, with TRBD2 matching 12 bases. V shed 4 bases, J shed 4 bases, and the junction held 5 bases outside the gene matches. The CDR3 length is 15 residues. Germline V gene sequence: CDR1 LGHDT, CDR2 YNNKEL (reference sequence). The CDR3 bases are TGTGCCAGCAGCCCTCCGGGGACTAGCGGGTACGAGCAGTACTTC. It translates to CASSPPGTSGYEQYF.

At least ten counts were recorded for this clonotype. J is TRBJ2-7 and V is TRBV6-1; 7 bases map to TRBD1. Germline CDR1 MNHNS, CDR2 SASEGT. J gave up 3 bases and V 2 bases, and 4 bases lay outside the gene matches. The CDR3 runs to 14 residues. CDR3 amino acids: CASSEPPGGYEQYF. Written as DNA, the CDR3 is TGTGCCAGCAGTGAACCCCCAGGGGGCTACGAGCAGTACTTC.

This sequence joins TRBV20-1 and TRBJ2-7, with 10 bases that match TRBD2. Germline V gives CDR1 DFQATT, CDR2 SNEGSKA (reference sequence). This CDR3 is 18 amino acids long. V lost 3 bases, J lost 4 bases, and 18 bases stayed unmatched. The CDR3 coding sequence is TGCAGTGCTAGGATTCTCGGACTAGCGGCAAACAGCATTTACGAGCAGTACTTC. Protein: CSARILGLAANSIYEQYF.

This clonotype was picked up many times. The chain recombines TRBV7-2 with TRBJ2-7; D may be TRBD1 or TRBD2 (6 bases each). Trimming removed 6 bases at V and 0 bases at J, with 12 bases between. Germline V lookup: CDR1 SGHTA, CDR2 FQGNSA. The CDR3 has 14 residues. The CDR3 region has the DNA TGTGCCAGCAGGCGAGGGGGGAGCTCCTACGAGCAGTACTTC. Amino acid sequence: CASRRGGSSYEQYF. The whole variable domain, remainder taken from reference TRBV7-2 and TRBJ2-7, is GAGVSQSPSNKVTEKGKDVELRCDPISGHTALYWYRQSLGQGLEFLIYFQGNSAPDKSGLPSDRFSAERTGGSVSTLTIQRTQQEDSAVYLCASRRGGSSYEQYFGPGTRLTVT.

In its sample, this clonotype was seen a few times. The chain has TRBV7-9 and TRBJ2-3; the match to TRBD2 covers 7 bases. Germline trimming cut 8 bases from V and 2 bases from J; bases unmatched to any gene: 10. Germline V gene lookup returns CDR1 SEHNR and CDR2 FQNEAQ (reference sequence). The CDR3 has 15 amino acids. CDR3 loop: CASPPGAGDTDTQYF. The DNA of the CDR3 is TGTGCCAGCCCACCCGGGGCGGGAGACACAGATACGCAGTATTTT.

V gene TRBV7-6 combines with J gene TRBJ2-3; D not resolved. Germline assignment: CDR1 SGHVS and CDR2 FNYEAQ. Between the trimmed V and J ends, which lost 0 bases and 4 bases, there was a span of 11 bases. CDR3 length: 15 amino acids. DNA of the CDR3: TGTGCCAGCAGCTTAGCTGGTCGAGTCCCAGATACGCAGTATTTT. This codes for CASSLAGRVPDTQYF.

This clonotype was observed a few times. This rearrangement joins TRBV6-1 to TRBJ1-1; a weak D match, TRBD1 (5 bases). In germline, CDR1 is MNHNS, CDR2 SASEGT. V dropped 1 base and J dropped 1 base, with 10 bases sitting between them. The CDR3 consists of 15 residues. CDR3 in DNA: TGTGCCAGCAGTGAAGGGTGGACACCGAACACTGAAGCTTTCTTT. Translation gives CASSEGWTPNTEAFF.

This clonotype was observed a handful of times. The genes are TRBV20-1 and TRBJ1-5, with TRBD1 matching 12 bases. Per germline, CDR1 DFQATT and CDR2 SNEGSKA (reference sequence). The junction had 1 base not matched to a gene; V was cut back by 1 base and J by 6 bases. The CDR3 covers 14 residues. As DNA, the CDR3 is TGCAGTGCTAGAGGGGACAGGGGGCTTCAGCCCCAGCATTTT. It is translated as CSARGDRGLQPQHF.

For this clonotype: This may stem from a read error, because a much larger clone lies one nucleotide away. The chain employs TRBV4-3 and TRBJ2-5; 9 nucleotides align to TRBD2. This CDR3 spans 16 amino acids. The ends lost 5 bases at V and 2 bases at J; junction bases unmatched: 9. Germline V gene sequence: CDR1 LGHNA, CDR2 YSLEER. Written as DNA, the CDR3 is TGCGCCAGCAGCGAAGGGGCTAGCGGGATACAAGAGACCCAGTACTTC. It translates to CASSEGASGIQETQYF.

This sequence joins TRBV20-1 and TRBJ1-5; the D gene is possibly TRBD1 (6 bases). V was trimmed by 3 bases and J by 0 bases, leaving 18 bases between them. This CDR3 has 17 residues. CDR1 is DFQATT and CDR2 is SNEGSKA in the germline V gene (reference sequence). CDR3 amino acids: CSASARGGPYSNQPQHF. The CDR3, as DNA: TGCAGTGCTAGTGCTCGCGGGGGCCCCTATAGCAATCAGCCCCAGCATTTT.

The V and J genes are TRBV7-2 and TRBJ1-4; perhaps TRBD1 as D (5 bases). The CDR3 has 15 residues. Germline values: CDR1 SGHTA, CDR2 FQGNSA. Trimming shortened V by 5 bases and J by 8 bases, and 18 bases separated the two germline ends. The CDR3 DNA sequence: TGTGCCAGCAGCCCCCCCGGGGGTGAGAGGGAAAAACTGTTTTTT. It yields the protein CASSPPGGEREKLFF.